The 3 T cell receptor beta chains reported below all come from one sample, sequenced in a study of blood T cell repertoires in COVID-19. Method: immunoSEQ multiplex PCR; TCRdb's copy keeps in-frame clones and lacks some. The sample lists 200,000 to 250,000 clones; 84% were seen once. What was sequenced was peripheral blood. The receptors here all came from a man between 45 and 60 years old with acute or convalescent COVID-19.

This clone has only a few counts. The rearrangement links TRBV28 to TRBJ2-5; the D gene is possibly TRBD2 (5 bases). This CDR3 region has 14 residues. V dropped 6 bases and J dropped 2 bases, with 13 bases sitting between them. Germline CDR1 reads MDHEN; CDR2 reads SYDVKM. In DNA, the CDR3 is TGTGCCAGCAGCTCCTGGACGGGGCAAGAGACCCAGTACTTC. It is translated as CASSSWTGQETQYF.

J is TRBJ2-2 and V is TRBV11-2, with 10 bases identical to TRBD1. Germline CDR1 SGHAT, CDR2 FQNNGV. The length of the CDR3 is 16 residues. Unmatched junction bases numbered 6, after V lost 2 bases and J lost 6 bases. DNA of the CDR3: TGTGCCAGCAGCTTACGTGGACAGGGGGGTTCCGGGGAGCTGTTTTTT. It encodes CASSLRGQGGSGELFF.

The rearrangement links TRBV7-8 to TRBJ2-5; a weak D match, TRBD2 (5 bases). Germline-derived CDR1 and CDR2 are SGHVS and FQNEAQ. The CDR3 is 14 amino acids. V was clipped by 5 bases and J by 5 bases, with 15 bases between them. The CDR3 loop is CASSPGVLRETQYF. The CDR3 DNA reads TGTGCCAGCAGCCCCGGGGTCCTGAGGGAGACCCAGTACTTC.